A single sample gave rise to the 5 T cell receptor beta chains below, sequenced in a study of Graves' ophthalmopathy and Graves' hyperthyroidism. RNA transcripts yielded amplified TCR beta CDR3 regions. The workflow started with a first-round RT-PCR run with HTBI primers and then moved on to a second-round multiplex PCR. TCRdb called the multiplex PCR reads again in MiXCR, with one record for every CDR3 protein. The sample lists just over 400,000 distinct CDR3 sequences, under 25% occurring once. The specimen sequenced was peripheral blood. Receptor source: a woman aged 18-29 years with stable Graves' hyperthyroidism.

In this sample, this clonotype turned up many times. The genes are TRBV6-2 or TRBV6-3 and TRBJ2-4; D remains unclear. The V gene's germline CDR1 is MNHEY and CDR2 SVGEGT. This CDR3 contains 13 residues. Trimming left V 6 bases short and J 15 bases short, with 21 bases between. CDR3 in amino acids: CASSKTLNHVWYF. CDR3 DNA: TGTGCCAGCAGCAAAACACTGAACCACGTGTGGTACTTC.

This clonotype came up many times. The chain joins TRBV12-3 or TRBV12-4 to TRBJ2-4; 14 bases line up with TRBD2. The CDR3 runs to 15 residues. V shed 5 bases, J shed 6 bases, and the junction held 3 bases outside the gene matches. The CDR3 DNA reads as TGTGCCAGCAGTCAAGGGACTAGCGGGGGAAACATTCAGTACTTC. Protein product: CASSQGTSGGNIQYF.

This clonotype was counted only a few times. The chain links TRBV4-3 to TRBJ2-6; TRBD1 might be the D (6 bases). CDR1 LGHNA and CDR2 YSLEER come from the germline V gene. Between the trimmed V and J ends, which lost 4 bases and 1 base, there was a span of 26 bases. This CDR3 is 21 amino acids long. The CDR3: CASSLTGGDRMLASGANVLTF. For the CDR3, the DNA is TGCGCCAGCAGCCTGACTGGGGGTGACAGGATGCTTGCATCTGGGGCCAACGTCCTGACTTTC.

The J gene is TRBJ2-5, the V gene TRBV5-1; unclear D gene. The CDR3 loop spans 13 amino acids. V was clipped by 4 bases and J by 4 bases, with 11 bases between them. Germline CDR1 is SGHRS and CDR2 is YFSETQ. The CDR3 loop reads CASSGQRAETQYF. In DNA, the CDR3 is TGCGCCAGCAGCGGCCAACGGGCAGAGACCCAGTACTTC. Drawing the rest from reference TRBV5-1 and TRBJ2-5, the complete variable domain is KAGVTQTPRYLIKTRGQQVTLSCSPISGHRSVSWYQQTPGQGLQFLFEYFSETQRNKGNFPGRFSGRQFSNSRSEMNVSTLELGDSALYLCASSGQRAETQYFGPGTRLLVL.

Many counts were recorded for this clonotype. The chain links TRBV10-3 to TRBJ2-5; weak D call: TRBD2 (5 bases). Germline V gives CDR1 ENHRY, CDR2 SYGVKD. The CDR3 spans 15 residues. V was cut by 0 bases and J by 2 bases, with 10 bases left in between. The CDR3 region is CAISESRLAQETQYF. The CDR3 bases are TGTGCCATCAGTGAGTCGAGGTTAGCGCAAGAGACCCAGTACTTC.